This TCR beta chain was captured in a study of PD-1 blockade in mismatch repair-deficient tumors. Whole-study context: Patients had around twelve mismatch repair-deficient cancer types, all previously treated and progressing. Study observations and caveats: Tumor-resident clones, often undetectable pretreatment in blood, expanded then contracted after pembrolizumab.

All patients were mismatch repair deficient, assessed by either PCR or immunohistochemistry. TCR sequencing covered a few patients who responded to pembrolizumab. This clone appeared once. Its antigen is undetermined. Generated by immunoSEQ multiplex PCR, the TCRdb table keeps only in-frame clones and is missing some. The data contain around 100,000 clones, under 90% of them singletons. Per germline, CDR1 LGHNA and CDR2 YNFKEQ. This CDR3 is built from 15 residues. V trimming: 1 base; J trimming: 7 bases; junction bases outside the gene matches: 4. The TCR comes from an adult with mismatch repair-deficient cancer. The chain couples TRBV4-2 to TRBJ2-1; 10 bases match TRBD2. Material: peripheral blood, obtained 36 weeks after starting pembrolizumab. CDR3 in amino acids: CASSQALAGVNEQFF. CDR3 DNA: TGTGCCAGCAGCCAAGCCCTAGCGGGAGTTAATGAGCAGTTCTTC.